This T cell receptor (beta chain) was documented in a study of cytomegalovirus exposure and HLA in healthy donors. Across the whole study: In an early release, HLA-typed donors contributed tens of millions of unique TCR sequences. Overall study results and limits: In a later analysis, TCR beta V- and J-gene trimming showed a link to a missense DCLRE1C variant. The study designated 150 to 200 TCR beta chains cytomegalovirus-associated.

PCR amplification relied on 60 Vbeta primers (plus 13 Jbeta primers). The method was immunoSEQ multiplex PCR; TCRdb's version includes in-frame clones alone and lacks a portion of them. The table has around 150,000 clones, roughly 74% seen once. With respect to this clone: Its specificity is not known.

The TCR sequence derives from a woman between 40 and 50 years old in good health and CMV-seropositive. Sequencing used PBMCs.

The CDR3 protein is CSVDGLAGNTGELFF. The CDR3 DNA reads as TGCAGCGTTGACGGACTAGCGGGGAACACCGGGGAGCTGTTTTTT. The chain combines TRBV29-1 with TRBJ2-2; 11 nucleotides align to TRBD2. Unmatched junction bases numbered 1, after V lost 3 bases and J lost 1 base. The CDR3 runs 15 residues. The germline V gene encodes CDR1 SQVTM and CDR2 ANQGSEA.